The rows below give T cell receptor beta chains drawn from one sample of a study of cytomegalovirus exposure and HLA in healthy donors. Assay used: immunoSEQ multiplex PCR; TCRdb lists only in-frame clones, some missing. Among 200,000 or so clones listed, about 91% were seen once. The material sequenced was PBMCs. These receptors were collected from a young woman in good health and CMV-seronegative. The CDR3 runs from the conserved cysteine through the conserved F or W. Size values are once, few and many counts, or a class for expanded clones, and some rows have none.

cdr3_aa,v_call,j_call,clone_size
CASSYLREKQNTQYF,TRBV6-5,TRBJ2-3,.
CASRTTDRGDTGELFF,TRBV6-6,TRBJ2-2,.
CASSTQRATEAFF,TRBV28,TRBJ1-1,.
CASSYGSGRYEQYF,TRBV6-5,TRBJ2-7,few
CASSDGVGARDGYTF,TRBV5-4,TRBJ1-2,few
CASSFIAGAPYEQYF,TRBV5-1,TRBJ2-7,.
CAYKQGATKEQYF,TRBV30,TRBJ2-7,few
CASSQDQVGKGAVGEQYF,TRBV4-2,TRBJ2-7,.
CASSQDVGYGYTF,TRBV4-2,TRBJ1-2,few
CASSSLAGVYSNEQFF,TRBV6-5,TRBJ2-1,.